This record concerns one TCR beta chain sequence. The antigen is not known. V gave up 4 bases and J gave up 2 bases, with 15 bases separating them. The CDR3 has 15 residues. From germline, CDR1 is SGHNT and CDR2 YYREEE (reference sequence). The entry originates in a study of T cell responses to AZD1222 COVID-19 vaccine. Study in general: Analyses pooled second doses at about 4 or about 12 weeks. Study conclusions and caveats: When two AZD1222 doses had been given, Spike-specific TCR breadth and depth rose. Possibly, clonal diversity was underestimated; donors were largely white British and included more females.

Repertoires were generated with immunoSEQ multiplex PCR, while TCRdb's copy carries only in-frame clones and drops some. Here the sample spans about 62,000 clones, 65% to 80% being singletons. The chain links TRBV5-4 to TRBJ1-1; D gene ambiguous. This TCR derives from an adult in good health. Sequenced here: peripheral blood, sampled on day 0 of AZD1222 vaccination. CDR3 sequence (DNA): TGTGCCAGCAGCCCCCCCAGGACTGACAACACTGAAGCTTTCTTT. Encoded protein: CASSPPRTDNTEAFF.